One TCR beta chain is described in this entry. This sample is drawn from a study of blood T cell repertoires in COVID-19. The repertoire was sequenced with immunoSEQ multiplex PCR; TCRdb's copy has only in-frame clones and lacks some. The sample carries about 180,000 clones, about 87% recorded once. The receptor's source is a man aged 40-50 years with active or convalescent COVID-19. The sequenced material came from peripheral blood.

Written as DNA, the CDR3 is TGTGCCAGCAGTCTAACCCCTACAGGGGGCGCAGATACGCAGTATTTT. Translation gives CASSLTPTGGADTQYF. The chain couples TRBV7-9 to TRBJ2-3, with TRBD1 identical over 9 bases. Per the germline V gene, CDR1 is SEHNR and CDR2 is FQNEAQ (reference sequence). The junction had 11 bases not matched to a gene; V was cut back by 6 bases and J by 4 bases. This CDR3 spans 16 amino acids.